The T cell receptor beta chain described here comes from a study of T cell responses to AZD1222 COVID-19 vaccine. Study-wide points: AZD1222 recipients seropositive at baseline numbered only six. Most donors were white British and more were female, and clonal diversity was possibly underestimated.

Only in-frame clones appear in the TCRdb table, and some are missing; sequencing was by immunoSEQ multiplex PCR. Of about 180,000 clones detected, around 90% appear once; the ten largest clones hold around 10%. V shed 1 base and J shed 3 bases, with 9 bases lying between them. The CDR3 runs 14 residues. Germline V CDR1 and CDR2: SNHLY, FYNNEI. A note on this clone: The antigen is unknown.

The rearrangement uses TRBV2 and TRBJ1-1; D unresolved. This sequence originates from an adult who received the AZD1222 COVID-19 vaccine. Material: peripheral blood, obtained 28 days after the second AZD1222 dose. DNA of the CDR3: TGTGCCAGCAGTGAAGTTGGATTTGACACTGAAGCTTTCTTT. It translates to CASSEVGFDTEAFF. The full variable domain, in which reference TRBV2 and TRBJ1-1 provide the parts outside the CDR3, is EPEVTQTPSHQVTQMGQEVILRCVPISNHLYFYWYRQILGQKVEFLVSFYNNEISEKSEIFDDQFSVERPDGSNFTLKIRSTKLEDSAMYFCASSEVGFDTEAFFGQGTRLTVV.